This T cell receptor (beta chain) was recorded in a study of shared clonotypes between healthy human individuals. Method: immunoSEQ multiplex PCR; TCRdb's copy keeps in-frame clones and lacks some. The sample holds over a million clones, around 74% seen once. V was shortened by 5 bases and J by 8 bases, with 15 bases between the two germline ends. CDR1 MNHNS and CDR2 SASEGT come from the germline V gene. The CDR3 has 13 amino acids. The study separated CD4+ cells into CD45RA+ naive and CD45RA-negative memory subsets. This receptor was identified in a young man in good health. The sample comprised memory CD4+ T cells sorted from blood. As for subset: CD45RA-negative fraction. The V gene is TRBV6-1, the J gene TRBJ1-2; no clear D gene. Written as DNA, the CDR3 is TGTGCCAGCAGTCCAGGCCACTCCGCAGGCTACACCTTC. Protein: CASSPGHSAGYTF.